The 20 T cell receptor beta chains listed next were all sequenced from one sample in a study of cytomegalovirus exposure and HLA in healthy donors. The primer mix had 60 Vbeta and 13 Jbeta primers. TCRdb keeps only in-frame clones here, not all; method: immunoSEQ multiplex PCR. The data show 60,000 to 90,000 clones, with about 67% seen just once and 7.5% to 8% held by the top ten. The sample was PBMCs. These receptors all come from a man in his forties in good health and CMV-seropositive.

The rearrangement joins TRBV29-1 to TRBJ1-1; D perhaps matches TRBD1 (6 bases). V was cut by 4 bases and J by 2 bases, with 11 bases left in between. Germline loops: CDR1 SQVTM, CDR2 ANQGSEA. This CDR3 region has 13 residues. CDR3 protein: CSVGEGGNTEAFF. CDR3 nucleotides: TGCAGCGTTGGGGAGGGGGGCAACACTGAAGCTTTCTTT.

Points on this clone: In the same sample, other DNA sequences code for this CDR3. This chain links TRBV30 with TRBJ1-5; 9 positions match TRBD1. With V trimmed by 0 bases and J by 3 bases, 3 bases remained unmatched. Germline CDR1 GTSNPN, CDR2 SVGIG (reference sequence). The CDR3 extends over 15 amino acids. The CDR3 region is CAWSVGTGYNQPQHF. The CDR3, as DNA: TGTGCCTGGAGTGTCGGGACAGGGTACAATCAGCCCCAGCATTTT. Full variable domain (remainder filled in from reference TRBV30 and TRBJ1-5): SQTIHQWPATLVQPVGSPLSLECTVEGTSNPNLYWYRQAAGRGLQLLFYSVGIGQISSEVPQNLSASRPQDRQFILSSKKLLLSDSGFYLCAWSVGTGYNQPQHFGDGTRLSIL.

The chain employs TRBV5-1 and TRBJ1-1; 9 nucleotides align to TRBD1. V was pared by 5 bases and J by 3 bases, with 5 bases of the junction left unmatched. CDR3 length: 14 residues. Germline V gene data show CDR1 as SGHRS and CDR2 as YFSETQ. DNA of the CDR3: TGCGCCAGCAGAACGGGACAGGGCTACACTGAAGCTTTCTTT. This encodes CASRTGQGYTEAFF.

Ten or more counts support this clone. The chain links TRBV2 to TRBJ2-3; 8 bases agree with TRBD1. The CDR3 spans 15 residues. CDR1 and CDR2 (germline): SNHLY, FYNNEI. Trimming took 6 bases from V and 0 from J; bases not matched to a gene: 5. The CDR3 loop reads CASSPGTGSTDTQYF. CDR3 DNA: TGTGCCAGCAGCCCCGGGACAGGTAGCACAGATACGCAGTATTTT.

This rearrangement joins TRBV4-3 to TRBJ2-3; tentatively, D is TRBD1 (5 bases). This CDR3 is built from 13 residues. V was pared by 2 bases and J by 7 bases, with 10 bases between. The germline V gene has CDR1 LGHNA and CDR2 YSLEER. Here the CDR3 DNA reads TGCGCCAGCAGCCAAAAGGGGTTGAATACGCAGTATTTT. It encodes CASSQKGLNTQYF.

J is TRBJ1-2 and V is TRBV4-3; no firm D call. Germline V gives CDR1 LGHNA, CDR2 YSLEER. There are 14 residues in the CDR3. V lost 0 bases and J lost 1, with 6 bases in between. CDR3 loop: CASSQDVSNYGYTF. CDR3 nucleotide sequence: TGCGCCAGCAGCCAAGATGTCAGTAACTATGGCTACACCTTC.

This chain links TRBV7-9 with TRBJ1-5; possibly TRBD1 for D (5 bases). Germline lookup yields CDR1 SEHNR and CDR2 FQNEAQ (reference sequence). V was trimmed by 4 bases and J by 11 bases, leaving 18 bases between them. The CDR3 is 14 amino acids. CDR3 nucleotides: TGTGCCAGCAGCTCGGGGGGAAGCAGGGCGACCCAGCATTTT. Residues: CASSSGGSRATQHF.

This clone was seen a handful of times. The V gene is TRBV2, the J gene TRBJ2-1, with D possibly matching TRBD2 (5 bases). This CDR3 has 13 amino acids. Between the trimmed V and J ends, which lost 4 bases and 9 bases, there was a span of 13 bases. The germline V gene has CDR1 SNHLY and CDR2 FYNNEI. The CDR3 nucleotides are TGTGCCAGCAGTGGGAGTATGGCGGGTGAGCAGTTCTTC. This sequence encodes CASSGSMAGEQFF. The full variable domain, completed using reference TRBV2 and TRBJ2-1, is EPEVTQTPSHQVTQMGQEVILRCVPISNHLYFYWYRQILGQKVEFLVSFYNNEISEKSEIFDDQFSVERPDGSNFTLKIRSTKLEDSAMYFCASSGSMAGEQFFGPGTRLTVL.

V gene TRBV28 combines with J gene TRBJ2-7; 9 bases are a match to TRBD1. Germline lookup yields CDR1 MDHEN and CDR2 SYDVKM. The trim removed 6 bases at V and 11 bases at J, leaving 8 bases unmatched. CDR3 length: 12 amino acids. The CDR3 region has the DNA TGTGCCAGCAGCCCCTCGTGGGACAGGGAGTACTTC. It codes for CASSPSWDREYF. The variable domain in full, completed from reference TRBV28 and TRBJ2-7, reads DVKVTQSSRYLVKRTGEKVFLECVQDMDHENMFWYRQDPGLGLRLIYFSYDVKMKEKGDIPEGYSVSREKKERFSLILESASTNQTSMYLCASSPSWDREYFGPGTRLTVT.

The chain combines TRBV14 with TRBJ1-1; D perhaps matches TRBD1 (5 bases). Germline V gene lookup returns CDR1 SGHDN and CDR2 FVKESK. CDR3 length: 13 amino acids. The V end lost 4 bases, the J end lost 10 bases, and 16 bases lay between the germline ends. This CDR3 is CASSPSGRARAFF. The CDR3 nucleotides read TGTGCCAGCAGCCCCTCCGGCAGGGCCCGAGCTTTCTTT.

To note about this clone: At one of its ends the junction is not consistent with the germline gene, which may arise from a read error. This sequence joins TRBV7-7 and TRBJ2-5; TRBD1 matches at 7 bases. This CDR3 spans 14 amino acids. The germline V gene encodes CDR1 SSHAT and CDR2 FNYEAQ (reference sequence). The CDR3 DNA follows: TGTGCTAGCAGCACCGGGACAGCCCAAGAGACCCAGTACTTC. Protein: CASSTGTAQETQYF.

This sequence joins TRBV9 and TRBJ2-5; TRBD2 matches 7 bases. CDR1 is SGDLS and CDR2 is YYNGEE in the germline V gene. Germline trimming cut 7 bases from V and 3 bases from J; bases unmatched to any gene: 6. This CDR3 spans 13 amino acids. CDR3 in DNA: TGTGCCAGCTCCCCGGGGGGTGAAGAGACCCAGTACTTC. It encodes CASSPGGEETQYF.

The chain couples TRBV29-1 to TRBJ1-2; a possible D gene is TRBD1 (6 bases). Trimming left V 3 bases short and J 8 bases short, with 13 bases between. This CDR3 has 12 residues. Germline CDR1 SQVTM, CDR2 ANQGSEA. As DNA, the CDR3 is TGCAGCGTTGATGGTCCTCAGGGGGGCTACACCTTC. Amino acid sequence: CSVDGPQGGYTF.

The chain joins TRBV6-1 to TRBJ2-3, with D perhaps TRBD2 (7 bases). Trimming stripped 2 bases from V and 0 bases from J, with 9 bases between. Germline V gene sequence: CDR1 MNHNS, CDR2 SASEGT. This CDR3 contains 15 residues. CDR3 sequence reads: CASSERGGSTDTQYF. The DNA for the CDR3 is TGTGCCAGCAGTGAAAGGGGGGGTAGCACAGATACGCAGTATTTT.

The chain employs TRBV11-2 and TRBJ2-5; 12 bases fit TRBD1. CDR3 length: 16 residues. Germline V gives CDR1 SGHAT, CDR2 FQNNGV. J was trimmed by 5 bases and V by 1 base; bases with no gene match: 5. The CDR3 region has the DNA TGTGCCAGCAGCTTAGGGGGGACAGGGGGCATGGAGACCCAGTACTTC. This gives the protein CASSLGGTGGMETQYF.

The chain carries TRBV7-8 and TRBJ2-1; the match to TRBD2 covers 16 bases. CDR3 length: 19 amino acids. Losses at the gene ends were 5 bases for V and 4 bases for J; bases not matched to a gene: 11. Looked up from germline, CDR1 is SGHVS and CDR2 is FQNEAQ. CDR3 sequence (DNA): TGTGCCAGCAGCCCACCCGGGACTAGCGGGGGGGCAGCGTACAATGAGCAGTTCTTC. It is translated as CASSPPGTSGGAAYNEQFF.

This clone came up once. The genes are TRBV5-1 and TRBJ2-2; 7 bases fit TRBD2. The CDR3 covers 16 residues. The germline V gene encodes CDR1 SGHRS and CDR2 YFSETQ. Trimming at V came to 0 bases and at J to 5 bases, leaving 7 bases not matched to a gene. CDR3 sequence reads: CASSLGPGGLTGELFF. The CDR3 nucleotides are TGCGCCAGCAGCTTGGGCCCGGGAGGCCTGACCGGGGAGCTGTTTTTT.

The chain joins TRBV6-4 to TRBJ2-7, with D perhaps TRBD2 (7 bases). V shed 4 bases and J shed 5 bases, with 18 bases lying between them. CDR3 length equals 15 residues. The germline V gene encodes CDR1 MRHNA and CDR2 SNTAGT. Written as DNA, the CDR3 is TGTGCCAGCAGTGCCACGGGGGCGGGAGTGGACGAGCAGTACTTC. This sequence encodes CASSATGAGVDEQYF.

A few counts support this clone. The chain has TRBV10-3 and TRBJ2-1; 11 bases are shared with TRBD2. CDR3 length: 16 amino acids. J gave up 5 bases and V 7 bases, and 10 bases lay outside the gene matches. Germline CDR1 reads ENHRY; CDR2 reads SYGVKD. The chain's CDR3 is CAITKGSGGADNEQFF. The CDR3 coding sequence is TGTGCCATCACCAAGGGTAGCGGGGGGGCAGACAATGAGCAGTTCTTC.

The rearrangement joins TRBV7-2 to TRBJ1-1; D is uncertain. Germline values: CDR1 SGHTA, CDR2 FQGNSA. V gave up 5 bases and J gave up 4 bases, with 17 bases separating them. CDR3 length equals 15 residues. CDR3 residues: CASSPWAARGTEAFF. The DNA of the CDR3 is TGTGCCAGCAGCCCCTGGGCCGCCCGGGGCACTGAAGCTTTCTTT.